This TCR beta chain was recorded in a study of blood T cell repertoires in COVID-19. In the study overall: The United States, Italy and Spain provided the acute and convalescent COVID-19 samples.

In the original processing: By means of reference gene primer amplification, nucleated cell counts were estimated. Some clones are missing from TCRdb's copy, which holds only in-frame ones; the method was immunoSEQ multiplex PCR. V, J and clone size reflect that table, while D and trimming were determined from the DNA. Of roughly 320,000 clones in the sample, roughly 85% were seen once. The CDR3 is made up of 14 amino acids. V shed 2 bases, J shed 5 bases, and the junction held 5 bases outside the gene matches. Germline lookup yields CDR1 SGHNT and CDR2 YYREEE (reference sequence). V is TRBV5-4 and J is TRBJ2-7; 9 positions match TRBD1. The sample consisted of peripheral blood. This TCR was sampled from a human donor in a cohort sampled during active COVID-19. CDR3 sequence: CASSFTGGNDEQYF. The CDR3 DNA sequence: TGTGCCAGCAGCTTTACAGGGGGCAACGACGAGCAGTACTTC. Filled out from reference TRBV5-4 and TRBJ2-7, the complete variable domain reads ETGVTQSPTHLIKTRGQQVTLRCSSQSGHNTVSWYQQALGQGPQFIFQYYREEENGRGNFPPRFSGLQFPNYSSELNVNALELDDSALYLCASSFTGGNDEQYFGPGTRLTVT.